This paragraph covers one T cell receptor beta chain sequence. The antigen it binds to is not known. Nothing much larger sits one base from this clone, and base qualities are not available. The TCR beta CDR3 regions were amplified from RNA transcripts. A first-round RT-PCR of the TCR CDR3 used the HTBI primer set with the Qiagen OneStep RT-PCR kit. The libraries were constructed in a second round of multiplex PCR and then size-selected and purified. Paired-end sequencing of the libraries was performed with 100 bp reads on an Illumina HiSeq2000. The original methods were these. SOAPnuke was used to process the raw data, throwing out any read that contained adapters or uncalled bases, had a mean Phred below 15, or lacked an exact constant-primer or identifier match. COPE v1.2.5 was used to merge the high-quality paired reads, and each unique nucleotide sequence was defined as a clonotype. MiTCR v1.1 was used to align the clonotypes against IMGT TRBV, TRBD and TRBJ reference segments. The analysis included only V-J combinations with a frequency above 0.0001, which together covered more than 98% of the repertoires. The TCS score was defined as F50 (clonal expansion) divided by E x V (chaos), with BLOSUM62-based TCRdist calculated between CDR3 peptides within each V-J. Welch's t-statistics and random forest reduced some 510 V-J features to 13, which were used in a naive Bayes classifier (R e1071). TCRdb ran its own pipeline on the public reads, namely fastp trimming at Q25 and MiXCR clone calling, and kept in-frame beta chains. Rows matching on CDR3 protein sequence are summarized as one entry with the most common DNA and genes. The V and J calls and clone size come from TCRdb's table, not from the authors' own analysis. Recorded for this sample are 300,000 to 450,000 distinct CDR3 sequences; less than 20% of them occurred a single time. The leading ten clones occupy 35% to 45% of the sample.

These data originate in a study of T cells in Graves' hyperthyroidism and ophthalmopathy (dated 2019 in TCRdb). Regarding the study in general: Peripheral blood was sampled at the time of initial diagnosis, prior to any treatment. The paper reports TCR Vbeta CDR3 sequencing of fewer than 150 peripheral blood samples: 40 to 45 ophthalmopathy, under 80 hyperthyroidism and around 17 progressor patients. After sampling, hyperthyroidism patients received methimazole starting at 30 mg daily, and ophthalmopathy patients received high-dose intravenous methylprednisolone. Prospective prediction of ophthalmopathy was tested in an independent validation cohort of 18 to 20 hyperthyroidism patients and some 17 patients who later progressed to ophthalmopathy. TCR V-J signatures able to tell the groups apart were searched for in a discovery cohort of 100 or so patients, of whom around 42 had Graves' ophthalmopathy and 55 to 65 had stable Graves' hyperthyroidism. The 100 or so discovery patients were randomly divided into training and test sets at a 7:3 ratio. Thyroid tissue and blood T-cell repertoires from six or seven Graves' hyperthyroidism patients were also compared in the study.

There are 17 amino acids in the CDR3, from cysteine to phenylalanine inclusive. The only DNA kept is the CDR3, 51 bases in frame from the first base. V is reduced by 5 bases and J by 7 bases, leaving a spacing of 23 bases between them. CDR1 and CDR2 are drawn from the germline V gene: SGHTA, FQGTGA. Here is what the overall study found, with its caveats: In validation, progression to ophthalmopathy was predicted by the model with more than 65% sensitivity and 72.22% specificity, a median of around 5.9 months before onset. A 13 V-J signature model separated ophthalmopathy from stable hyperthyroidism, with roughly 88% sensitivity and 81.08% specificity in cross-validation and 80%/75% in testing. Blood samples also contained most of the expanded thyroid clonotypes (frequency above 0.001), which suggests that blood repertoires may reflect thyroid immune responses. No statistical method was used to set the sample size in advance, and investigators knew the group allocation.

Ophthalmopathy patients had moderately to severely active disease, with a Clinical Activity Score of 3 or more, a NOSPECS grade of 4 or more, and a disease duration of less than 3 months. The study excluded patients with uncontrolled infections, other autoimmune diseases, pregnancy or lactation. Diagnoses were based on clinical symptoms, serum thyroxine and TRAb, thyroid ultrasound and orbital computed tomography. PBMCs were separated from about 10 ml of fresh peripheral blood using Ficoll-Paque density gradient centrifugation. Total RNA was extracted using Trizol reagent, and RNA quality was assessed on an Agilent 2100 Bioanalyzer.

The chain is encoded by TRBV7-3 joined to TRBJ2-2; the D assignment is uncertain and may be TRBD1 or TRBD2, with 5 bases supporting each. This receptor was obtained from a man between 18 and 29 years old with Graves' ophthalmopathy. Sequenced input: blood. The bases read TGTGCCAGCAGCCCATCCGCTATGGGACCGGCGAGCGGGGAGCTGTTTTTT. It codes for CASSPSAMGPASGELFF.